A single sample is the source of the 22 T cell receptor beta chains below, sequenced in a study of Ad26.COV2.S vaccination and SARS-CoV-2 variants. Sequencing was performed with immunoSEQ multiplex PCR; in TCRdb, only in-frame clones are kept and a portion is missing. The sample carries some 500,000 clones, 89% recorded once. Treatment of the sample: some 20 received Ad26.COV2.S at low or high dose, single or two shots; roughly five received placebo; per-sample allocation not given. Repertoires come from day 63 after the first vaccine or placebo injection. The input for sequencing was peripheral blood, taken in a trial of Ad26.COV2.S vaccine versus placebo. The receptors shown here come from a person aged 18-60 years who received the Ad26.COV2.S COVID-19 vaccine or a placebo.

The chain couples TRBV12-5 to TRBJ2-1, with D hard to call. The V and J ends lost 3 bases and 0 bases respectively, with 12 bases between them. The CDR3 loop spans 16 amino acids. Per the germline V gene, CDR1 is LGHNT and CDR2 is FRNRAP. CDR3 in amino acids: CASGLVRWSSYNEQFF. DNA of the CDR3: TGTGCTAGTGGTTTAGTGCGCTGGAGCTCCTACAATGAGCAGTTCTTC.

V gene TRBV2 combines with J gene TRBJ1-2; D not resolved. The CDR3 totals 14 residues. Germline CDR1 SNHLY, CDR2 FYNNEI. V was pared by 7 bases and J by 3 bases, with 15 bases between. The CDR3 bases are TGTGCCAGCAAATCGGGCGTTTGGGACTATGGCTACACCTTC. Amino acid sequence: CASKSGVWDYGYTF.

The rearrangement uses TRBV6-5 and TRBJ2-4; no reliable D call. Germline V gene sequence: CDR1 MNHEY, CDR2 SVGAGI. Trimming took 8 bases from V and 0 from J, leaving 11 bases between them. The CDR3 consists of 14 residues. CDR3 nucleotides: TGTGCCAGCCGGAGCACCCTAGCCAAAAACATTCAGTACTTC. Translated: CASRSTLAKNIQYF.

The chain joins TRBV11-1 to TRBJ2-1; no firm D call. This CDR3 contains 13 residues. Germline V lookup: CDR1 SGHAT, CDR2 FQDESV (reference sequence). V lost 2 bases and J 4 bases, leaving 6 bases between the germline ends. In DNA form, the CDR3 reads TGTGCCAGCAGCTTAAGAGAGTACAATGAGCAGTTCTTC. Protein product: CASSLREYNEQFF.

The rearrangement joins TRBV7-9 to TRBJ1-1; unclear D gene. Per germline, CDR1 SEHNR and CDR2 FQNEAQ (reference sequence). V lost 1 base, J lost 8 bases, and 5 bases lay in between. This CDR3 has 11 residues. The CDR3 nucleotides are TGTGCCAGCAGCTTAGGGGTGGAAGCTTTCTTT. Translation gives CASSLGVEAFF. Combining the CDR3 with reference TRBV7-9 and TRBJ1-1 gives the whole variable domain DTGVSQNPRHKITKRGQNVTFRCDPISEHNRLYWYRQTLGQGPEFLTYFQNEAQLEKSRLLSDRFSAERPKGSFSTLEIQRTEQGDSAMYLCASSLGVEAFFGQGTRLTVV.

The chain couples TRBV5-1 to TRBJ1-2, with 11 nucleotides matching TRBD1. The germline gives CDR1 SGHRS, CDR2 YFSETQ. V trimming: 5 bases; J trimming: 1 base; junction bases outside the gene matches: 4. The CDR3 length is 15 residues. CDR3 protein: CASRDRGPSNYGYTF. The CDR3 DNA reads TGCGCCAGCAGGGACAGGGGGCCGAGTAACTATGGCTACACCTTC.

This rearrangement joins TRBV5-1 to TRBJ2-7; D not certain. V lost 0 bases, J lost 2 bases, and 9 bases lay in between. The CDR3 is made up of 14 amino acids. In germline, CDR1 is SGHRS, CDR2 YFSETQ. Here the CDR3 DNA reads TGCGCCAGCAGCTTGGCAGGTACGACCTACGAGCAGTACTTC. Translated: CASSLAGTTYEQYF.

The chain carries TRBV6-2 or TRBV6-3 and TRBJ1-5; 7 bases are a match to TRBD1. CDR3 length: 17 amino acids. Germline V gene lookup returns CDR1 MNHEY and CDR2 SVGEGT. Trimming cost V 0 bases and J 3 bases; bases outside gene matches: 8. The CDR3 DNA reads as TGTGCCAGCAGTTACTCAATTCCGGGACAGTACAATCAGCCCCAGCATTTT. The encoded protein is CASSYSIPGQYNQPQHF.

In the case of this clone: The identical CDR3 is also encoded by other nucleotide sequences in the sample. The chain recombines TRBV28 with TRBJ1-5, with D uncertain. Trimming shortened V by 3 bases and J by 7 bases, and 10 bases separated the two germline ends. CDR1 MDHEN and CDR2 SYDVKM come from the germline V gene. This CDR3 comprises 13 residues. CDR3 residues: CASSLWIGQPQHF. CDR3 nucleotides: TGTGCCAGCAGTTTGTGGATTGGGCAGCCCCAGCATTTT.

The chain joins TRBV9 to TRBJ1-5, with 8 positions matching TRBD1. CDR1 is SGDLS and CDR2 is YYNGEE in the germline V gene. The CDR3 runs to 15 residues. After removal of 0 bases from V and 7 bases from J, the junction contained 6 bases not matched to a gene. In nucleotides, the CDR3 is TGTGCCAGCAGCGTAGATAACAGGGGGGACCAGCCCCAGCATTTT. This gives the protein CASSVDNRGDQPQHF.

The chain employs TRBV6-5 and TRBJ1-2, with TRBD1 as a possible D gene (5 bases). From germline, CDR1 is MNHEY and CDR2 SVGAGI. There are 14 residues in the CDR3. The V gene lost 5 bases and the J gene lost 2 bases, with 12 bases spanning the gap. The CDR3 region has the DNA TGTGCCAGCAGTCCGAAGACAGCAAACTATGGCTACACCTTC. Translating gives CASSPKTANYGYTF.

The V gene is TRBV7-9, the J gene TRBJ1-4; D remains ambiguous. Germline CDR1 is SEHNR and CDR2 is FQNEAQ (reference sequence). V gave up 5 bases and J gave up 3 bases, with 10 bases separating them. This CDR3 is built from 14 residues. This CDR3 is CASSPIGANEKLFF. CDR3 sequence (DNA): TGTGCCAGCAGCCCCATAGGAGCTAATGAAAAACTGTTTTTT.

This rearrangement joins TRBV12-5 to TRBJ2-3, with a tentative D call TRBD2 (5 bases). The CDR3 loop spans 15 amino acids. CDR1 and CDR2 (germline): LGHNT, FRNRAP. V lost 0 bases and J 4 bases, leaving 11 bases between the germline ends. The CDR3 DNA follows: TGTGCTAGTGGTTTGGTACGGGATGGGGCAGATACGCAGTATTTT. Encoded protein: CASGLVRDGADTQYF.

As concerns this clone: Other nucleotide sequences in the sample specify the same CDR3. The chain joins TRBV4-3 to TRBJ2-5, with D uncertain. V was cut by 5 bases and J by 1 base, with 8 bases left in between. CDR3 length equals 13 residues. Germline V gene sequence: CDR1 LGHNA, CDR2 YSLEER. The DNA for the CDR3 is TGCGCCAGCAGCAGGCGGACCCAAGAGACCCAGTACTTC. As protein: CASSRRTQETQYF.

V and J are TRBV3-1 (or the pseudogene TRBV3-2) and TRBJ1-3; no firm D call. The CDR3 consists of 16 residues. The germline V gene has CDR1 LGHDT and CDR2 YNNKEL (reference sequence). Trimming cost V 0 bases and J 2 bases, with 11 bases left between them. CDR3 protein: CASSQEWLGAGNTIYF. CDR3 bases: TGTGCCAGCAGCCAAGAGTGGCTCGGGGCTGGAAACACCATATATTTT.

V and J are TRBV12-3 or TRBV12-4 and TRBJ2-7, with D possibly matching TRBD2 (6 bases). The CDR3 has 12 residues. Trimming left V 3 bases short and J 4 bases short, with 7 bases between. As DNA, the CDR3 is TGTGCCAGCAGTTTGGCGGGGTACGAGCAGTACTTC. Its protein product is CASSLAGYEQYF.

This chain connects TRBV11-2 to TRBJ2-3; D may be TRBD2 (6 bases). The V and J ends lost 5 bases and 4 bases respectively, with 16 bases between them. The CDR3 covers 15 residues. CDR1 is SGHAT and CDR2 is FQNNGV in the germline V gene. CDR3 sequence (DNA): TGTGCCAGCAGCCCCGGGAGACAACGGCCAGATACGCAGTATTTT. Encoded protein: CASSPGRQRPDTQYF.

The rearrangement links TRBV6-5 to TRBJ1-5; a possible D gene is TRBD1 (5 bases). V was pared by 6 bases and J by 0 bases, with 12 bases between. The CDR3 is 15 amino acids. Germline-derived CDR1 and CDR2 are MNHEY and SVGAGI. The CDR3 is CASRRGASSNQPQHF. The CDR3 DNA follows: TGTGCCAGCAGGAGGGGCGCTTCTAGCAATCAGCCCCAGCATTTT.

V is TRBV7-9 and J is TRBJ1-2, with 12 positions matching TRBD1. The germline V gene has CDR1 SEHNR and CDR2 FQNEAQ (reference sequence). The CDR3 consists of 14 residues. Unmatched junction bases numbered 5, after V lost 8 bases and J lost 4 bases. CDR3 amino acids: CASGTGGRIYGYTF. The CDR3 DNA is TGTGCCAGCGGGACAGGGGGCAGAATCTATGGCTACACCTTC.

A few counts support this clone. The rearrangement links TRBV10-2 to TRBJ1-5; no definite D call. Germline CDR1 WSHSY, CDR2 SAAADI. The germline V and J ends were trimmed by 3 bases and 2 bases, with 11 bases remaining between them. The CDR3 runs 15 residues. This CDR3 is CASSDYGYRNQPQHF. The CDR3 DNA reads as TGCGCCAGCAGTGATTACGGGTATCGCAATCAGCCCCAGCATTTT.

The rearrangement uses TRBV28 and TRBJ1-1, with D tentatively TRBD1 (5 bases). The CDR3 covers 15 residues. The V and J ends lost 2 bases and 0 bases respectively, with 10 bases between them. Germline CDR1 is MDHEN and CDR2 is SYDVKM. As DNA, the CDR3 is TGTGCCAGCAGTTTAGTGGGGCGAATGAACACTGAAGCTTTCTTT. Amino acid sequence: CASSLVGRMNTEAFF. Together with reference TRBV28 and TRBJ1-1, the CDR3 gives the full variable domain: DVKVTQSSRYLVKRTGEKVFLECVQDMDHENMFWYRQDPGLGLRLIYFSYDVKMKEKGDIPEGYSVSREKKERFSLILESASTNQTSMYLCASSLVGRMNTEAFFGQGTRLTVV.

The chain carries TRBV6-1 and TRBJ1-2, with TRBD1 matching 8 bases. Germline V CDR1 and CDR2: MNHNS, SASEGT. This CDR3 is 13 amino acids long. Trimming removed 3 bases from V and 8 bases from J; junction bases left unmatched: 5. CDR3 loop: CASSETGARGYTF. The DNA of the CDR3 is TGTGCCAGCAGTGAGACAGGGGCTCGGGGCTACACCTTC.